The clone carrying this T cell receptor (beta chain) was observed a single time. Its antigen is unknown. Investigators profiled TCR beta VDJ and CDR3 from genomic DNA template. Each CDR3 protein is one row after TCRdb ran MiXCR on the reads. The table includes 190,000 or so distinct CDR3 sequences, roughly 50% detected once. Sequenced patients had shown CD8+CD57+ cell expansion by flow cytometry. Diagnosis of severe acquired aplastic anemia applied to all patients. Among the patients, none had received any therapy at the time of blood sampling. The data stem from a study of CD8+CD57+ T cells in acquired aplastic anemia. Broader study findings: For CD8+ Simpson's diversity, patients and controls showed no significant difference. About 30 CD8+ CDR3 sequences occurred in both the patients and the controls.

The V end lost 1 base, the J end lost 1 base, and 15 bases lay between the germline ends. Germline CDR1 reads SGHKS; CDR2 reads YYEKEE (reference sequence). This CDR3 region has 16 residues. The rearrangement joins TRBV5-5 to TRBJ2-7, with D perhaps being TRBD1 or TRBD2 (5 bases each). The clonotype originates from a human donor with aplastic anemia. The specimen was sorted CD4+, CD8+, or CD8+CD57+ T cells (not recorded which) from PBMCs. CDR3 bases: TGTGCCAGCAGCTTGCGTCCACGGGACCGGTCCTACGAGCAGTACTTC. Protein sequence: CASSLRPRDRSYEQYF.